This paragraph covers one T cell receptor beta chain sequence. Original handling: Reference gene primer amplification gave nucleated cell count estimates. Sequenced by immunoSEQ multiplex PCR; TCRdb stores in-frame clones only, minus some. From that table come the V and J calls and clone size; the DNA was used to work out D and trimming. The table shows fewer than 250,000 clones, with approximately 85% occurring only once. Germline V gene sequence: CDR1 SGHTA, CDR2 FQGNSA. J lost 7 bases, V lost 5 bases, and 13 bases had no gene match. The CDR3 extends over 16 amino acids. The data stem from a study of blood T cell repertoires in COVID-19. Overall study: The analysed material was cDNA or gDNA that came from T cells, B-cell-depleted T cells, or PBMCs.

The chain links TRBV7-2 to TRBJ2-2, with 7 bases fitting TRBD1. The source of this sequence is a man in his forties with acute or convalescent COVID-19. The sample taken for sequencing was peripheral blood. CDR3 region: CASSTQTGRRGGELFF. The CDR3 nucleotides read TGTGCCAGCAGCACTCAGACAGGGCGAAGAGGCGGGGAGCTGTTTTTT.